This TCR beta chain came from a study of blood T cell repertoires in COVID-19. Study context: Acute and convalescent COVID-19 samples came from the United States, Italy and Spain. Sample material is recorded as cDNA or gDNA derived from T cells, B-cell-depleted T cells, or PBMCs.

Per the original data handling: Reference gene primers were amplified, and this amplification served to estimate nucleated cell counts. TCRdb keeps only in-frame clones here, not all; method: immunoSEQ multiplex PCR. D and trimming were read from the DNA, whereas the V and J calls and clone size are those reported in that table. Of about 44,000 clones in the sample, more than 65% were seen once. V lost 5 bases, J lost 7 bases, and 13 bases stayed unmatched. This CDR3 has 16 amino acids. Germline loops: CDR1 SGHNT, CDR2 YENEEA. This rearrangement joins TRBV11-3 to TRBJ2-2; 7 nucleotides match TRBD2. The sample consisted of peripheral blood. This sequence originates from a woman between 65 and 79 years old with acute or convalescent COVID-19. CDR3 region: CASSRSPGLAVGELFF. CDR3 DNA sequence: TGTGCCAGCAGCCGGTCCCCCGGGCTAGCGGTCGGGGAGCTGTTTTTT.